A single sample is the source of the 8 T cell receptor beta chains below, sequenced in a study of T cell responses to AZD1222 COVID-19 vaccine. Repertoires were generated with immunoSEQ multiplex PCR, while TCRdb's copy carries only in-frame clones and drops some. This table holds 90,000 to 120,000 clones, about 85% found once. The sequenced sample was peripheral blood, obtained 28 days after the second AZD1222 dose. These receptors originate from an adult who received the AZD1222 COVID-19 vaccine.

The DNA for the CDR3 is TGCGCCAGCAGCTTGGGGGAACCTGGAAACACCATATATTTT. Protein: CASSLGEPGNTIYF. The chain combines TRBV5-1 with TRBJ1-3; D is unresolved. This CDR3 is 14 amino acids long. The V gene's germline CDR1 is SGHRS and CDR2 YFSETQ. V was pared by 0 bases and J by 2 bases, with 6 bases between.

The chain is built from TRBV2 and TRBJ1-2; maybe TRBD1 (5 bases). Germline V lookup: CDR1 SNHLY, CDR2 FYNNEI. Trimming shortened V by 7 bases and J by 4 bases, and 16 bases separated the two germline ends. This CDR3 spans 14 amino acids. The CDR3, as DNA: TGTGCCAGCACGAACGATCAGGGTAGCTATGGCTACACCTTC. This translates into CASTNDQGSYGYTF.

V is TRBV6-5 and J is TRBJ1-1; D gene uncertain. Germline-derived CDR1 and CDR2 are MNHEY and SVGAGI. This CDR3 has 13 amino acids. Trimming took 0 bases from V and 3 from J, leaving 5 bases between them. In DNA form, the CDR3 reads TGTGCCAGCAGTTACTCTACGGACACTGAAGCTTTCTTT. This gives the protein CASSYSTDTEAFF.

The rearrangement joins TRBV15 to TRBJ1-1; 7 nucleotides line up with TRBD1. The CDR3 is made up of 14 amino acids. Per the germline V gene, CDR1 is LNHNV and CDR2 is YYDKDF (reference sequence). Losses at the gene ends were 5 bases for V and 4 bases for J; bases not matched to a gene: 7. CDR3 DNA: TGTGCCACCAGCCTAGAGGCAGGGGGCACTGAAGCTTTCTTT. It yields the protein CATSLEAGGTEAFF.

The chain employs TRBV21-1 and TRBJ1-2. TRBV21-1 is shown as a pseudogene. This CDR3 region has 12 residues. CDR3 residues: CASRKGPNGYTF. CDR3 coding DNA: TGTGCCAGCAGGAAGGGACCTAATGGCTACACCTTC.

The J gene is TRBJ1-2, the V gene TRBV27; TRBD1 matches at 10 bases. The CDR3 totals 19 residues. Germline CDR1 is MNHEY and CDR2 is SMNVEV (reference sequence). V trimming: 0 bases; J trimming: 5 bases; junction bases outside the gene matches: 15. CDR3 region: CASSLSILVPGQGKYGYTF. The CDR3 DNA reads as TGTGCCAGCAGTTTATCGATACTTGTCCCGGGACAGGGGAAGTATGGCTACACCTTC.

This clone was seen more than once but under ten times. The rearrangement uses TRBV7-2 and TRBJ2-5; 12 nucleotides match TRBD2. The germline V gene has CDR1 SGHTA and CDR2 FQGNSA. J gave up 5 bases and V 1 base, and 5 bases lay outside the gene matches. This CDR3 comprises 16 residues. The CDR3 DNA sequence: TGTGCCAGCAGCTTAGGACTAGCGGGGGATGGTGAGACCCAGTACTTC. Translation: CASSLGLAGDGETQYF.

As DNA, the CDR3 is TGTGCCAGCCTACAGGGAACTAATGAAAAACTGTTTTTT. This translates into CASLQGTNEKLFF. V gene TRBV19 combines with J gene TRBJ1-4, with D possibly being TRBD1 (6 bases). The V gene's germline CDR1 is LNHDA and CDR2 SQIVND (reference sequence). CDR3 length: 13 amino acids. Trimming took 9 bases from V and 1 from J, leaving 9 bases between them. Supplemented by reference TRBV19 and TRBJ1-4, the full variable domain reads DGGITQSPKYLFRKEGQNVTLSCEQNLNHDAMYWYRQDPGQGLRLIYYSQIVNDFQKGDIAEGYSVSREKKESFPLTVTSAQKNPTAFYLCASLQGTNEKLFFGSGTQLSVL.